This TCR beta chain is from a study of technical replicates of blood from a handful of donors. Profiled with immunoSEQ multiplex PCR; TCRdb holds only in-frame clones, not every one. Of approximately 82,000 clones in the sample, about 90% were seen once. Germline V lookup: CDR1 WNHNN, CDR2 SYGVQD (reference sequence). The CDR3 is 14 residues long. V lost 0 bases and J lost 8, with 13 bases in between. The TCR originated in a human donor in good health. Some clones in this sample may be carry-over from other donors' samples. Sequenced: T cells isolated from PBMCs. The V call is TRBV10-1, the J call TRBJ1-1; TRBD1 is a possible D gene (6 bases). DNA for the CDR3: TGCGCCAGCAGTGAGTCGGGGGGGGGCCGAGAAGCTTTCTTT. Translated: CASSESGGGREAFF.